The clone carrying this TCR beta chain was observed once. V lost 7 bases and J lost 10, with 19 bases in between. This CDR3 region has 14 residues. Germline V gives CDR1 LNHDA, CDR2 SQIVND (reference sequence). This sample was included in a study of blood T cell repertoires in COVID-19. Study summary: Italy, Spain and the United States were the sources of the convalescent and acute COVID-19 samples. T cells, B-cell-depleted T cells, or PBMCs supplied cDNA or gDNA.

How the authors handled the data: Estimates of nucleated cell counts were drawn from the amplification of reference gene primers. TCRdb keeps only in-frame clones here, not all; method: immunoSEQ multiplex PCR. V, J and clone size derive from that table, while D and trimming were established from the DNA sequence. The sample includes about 210,000 clones, 80% to 90% seen only once; the top ten take about 2.3%. The sequenced material came from peripheral blood. The chain employs TRBV19 and TRBJ1-4; a weak D match, TRBD1 (5 bases). This clonotype was sampled from a middle-aged woman with active or convalescent COVID-19. CDR3 region: CASTEHSAGGKLFF. CDR3 bases: TGTGCCAGTACCGAACACTCGGCGGGGGGAAAACTGTTTTTT.